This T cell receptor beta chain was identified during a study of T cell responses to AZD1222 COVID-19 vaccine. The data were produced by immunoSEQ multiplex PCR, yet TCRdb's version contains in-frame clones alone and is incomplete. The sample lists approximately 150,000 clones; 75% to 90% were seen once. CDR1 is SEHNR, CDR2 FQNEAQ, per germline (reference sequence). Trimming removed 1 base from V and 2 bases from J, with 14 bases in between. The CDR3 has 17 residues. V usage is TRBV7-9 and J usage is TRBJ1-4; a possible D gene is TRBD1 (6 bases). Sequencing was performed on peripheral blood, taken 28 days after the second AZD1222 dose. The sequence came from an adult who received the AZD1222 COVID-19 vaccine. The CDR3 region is CASSLGPTGTTNEKLFF. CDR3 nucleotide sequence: TGTGCCAGCAGCTTAGGCCCCACAGGGACGACTAATGAAAAACTGTTTTTT.